This T cell receptor beta chain is from a study of cytomegalovirus exposure and HLA in healthy donors. Using immunoSEQ multiplex PCR, the repertoire was profiled, and TCRdb retains in-frame clones only, with some absent. The data hold tens of thousands of clones, with 96% observed a single time. The germline CDR1 and CDR2 sequences are KGHSH and LQKENI. J gave up 0 bases and V 6 bases, and 17 bases lay outside the gene matches. CDR3 length: 20 amino acids. This clonotype was obtained from a man between 18 and 29 years old in good health and CMV-seronegative. The sequenced sample consisted of PBMCs. The V call is TRBV18, the J call TRBJ2-2; TRBD1 aligns across 9 bases. CDR3 sequence reads: CASSWGQGLSSGANTGELFF. CDR3 nucleotide sequence: TGTGCCAGCTCCTGGGGACAGGGACTCTCTAGCGGCGCGAACACCGGGGAGCTGTTTTTT.